The 25 T cell receptor beta chains presented below share a single source sample, sequenced in a study of T cell repertoires in cytomegalovirus infection. TCRdb used MiXCR to reprocess the reads, holding one entry per CDR3 protein. The repertoire holds some 270,000 distinct CDR3 sequences, with about a sixth as singletons. The sample comprised CD8+ T cells from PBMCs. Receptors originate from a human donor in good health (CMV status not recorded). Some clones in this sample may be carry-over from other donors' samples.

This clonotype has at least ten counts. This chain joins TRBV12-5 and TRBJ1-5, with a tentative D call TRBD1 (5 bases). Germline-derived CDR1 and CDR2 are LGHNT and FRNRAP. V dropped 3 bases and J dropped 0 bases, with 18 bases sitting between them. The CDR3 loop spans 18 amino acids. In DNA, the CDR3 is TGTGCTAGTGGTTTTGGGTTCGATGGGGACCTTAGCAATCAGCCCCAGCATTTT. It codes for CASGFGFDGDLSNQPQHF. The complete variable domain, with remaining parts taken from reference TRBV12-5 and TRBJ1-5, reads DARVTQTPRHKVTEMGQEVTMRCQPILGHNTVFWYRQTMMQGLELLAYFRNRAPLDDSGMPKDRFSAEMPDATLATLKIQPSEPRDSAVYFCASGFGFDGDLSNQPQHFGDGTRLSIL.

This clonotype was recorded at least ten times. V usage is TRBV28 and J usage is TRBJ1-5, with 7 bases identical to TRBD1. J lost 5 bases, V lost 7 bases, and 8 bases had no gene match. Germline V gene sequence: CDR1 MDHEN, CDR2 SYDVKM. The CDR3 is 14 amino acids. CDR3 amino acids: CASTLGQGDQPQHF. The CDR3, as DNA: TGTGCCAGCACCCTGGGGCAGGGGGATCAGCCCCAGCATTTT.

This clonotype was recorded at least ten times. The rearrangement joins TRBV7-2 to TRBJ2-1, with 7 bases fitting TRBD2. Germline CDR1 SGHTA, CDR2 FQGNSA. CDR3 length: 15 amino acids. Germline trimming cut 2 bases from V and 14 bases from J; bases unmatched to any gene: 15. The CDR3 loop reads CASSLRGVNLGDKFF. CDR3 nucleotide sequence: TGTGCCAGCAGCTTACGGGGGGTAAATTTGGGGGATAAGTTCTTC.

The chain has TRBV27 and TRBJ1-1; no firm D call. Germline-derived CDR1 and CDR2 are MNHEY and SMNVEV (reference sequence). V lost 5 bases, J lost 1 base, and 11 bases lay in between. The CDR3 consists of 14 residues. The CDR3, as DNA: TGTGCCAGCAGTCTCCGACCGGGGAACACTGAAGCTTTCTTT. Translating gives CASSLRPGNTEAFF.

The V gene is TRBV6-5, the J gene TRBJ2-7; D tentatively fits TRBD1 or TRBD2 (6 bases each). CDR1 MNHEY and CDR2 SVGAGI come from the germline V gene. V dropped 2 bases and J dropped 3 bases, with 11 bases sitting between them. There are 14 residues in the CDR3. The CDR3 loop is CASSYGGQNYEQYF. Written as DNA, the CDR3 is TGTGCCAGCAGTTACGGGGGGCAGAACTACGAGCAGTACTTC.

The chain is built from TRBV5-1 and TRBJ2-1, with 8 positions matching TRBD2. This CDR3 is built from 15 residues. Per the germline V gene, CDR1 is SGHRS and CDR2 is YFSETQ. V lost 5 bases and J lost 4; bases outside the gene matches: 8. In nucleotides, the CDR3 is TGCGCCAGCAGAAACGAGCGGGGGTCATACAATGAGCAGTTCTTC. It translates to CASRNERGSYNEQFF.

The rearrangement links TRBV19 to TRBJ1-4, with a tentative D call TRBD1 (5 bases). V was cut by 3 bases and J by 7 bases, with 12 bases left in between. Germline V gene data show CDR1 as LNHDA and CDR2 as SQIVND (reference sequence). The CDR3 contains 14 residues. The CDR3 DNA reads as TGTGCCAGTAGTATGGGGCAGTACGCTGAAAAACTGTTTTTT. This encodes CASSMGQYAEKLFF.

This sequence joins TRBV20-1 and TRBJ1-2, with a possible D match to TRBD1 (5 bases). Trimming took off 5 bases at V and 7 bases at J, with 17 bases between the two ends. CDR3 size: 13 residues. Germline V gene sequence: CDR1 DFQATT, CDR2 SNEGSKA (reference sequence). The CDR3 coding sequence is TGCAGTGCTGACCTAGGGGAGGCTAGTGGCTACACCTTC. Amino acid sequence: CSADLGEASGYTF.

The genes are TRBV11-2 and TRBJ1-4, with D unresolved. There are 16 residues in the CDR3. In germline, CDR1 is SGHAT, CDR2 FQNNGV. V lost 2 bases, J lost 9 bases, and 19 bases lay in between. CDR3 loop: CASSLSPGLTHKKLFF. The CDR3 nucleotides are TGTGCCAGCAGCTTATCCCCAGGTTTGACCCACAAAAAACTGTTTTTT.

On this clonotype: This may stem from a read error, because a much larger clone lies one nucleotide away. The rearrangement uses TRBV7-6 and TRBJ2-3; D possibly corresponds to TRBD2 (5 bases). CDR3 length equals 14 residues. Germline V gene sequence: CDR1 SGHVS, CDR2 FNYEAQ. The CDR3 sequence is CDSSSADWRDTQYF. CDR3 in DNA: TGTGACAGCAGCTCTGCGGACTGGCGGGATACGCAGTATTTT.

This clonotype was seen at least ten times. The genes are TRBV6-1 and TRBJ1-5; 7 positions agree with TRBD1. J was trimmed by 5 bases and V by 6 bases; bases with no gene match: 19. This CDR3 has 18 amino acids. Germline V CDR1 and CDR2: MNHNS, SASEGT. Here the CDR3 reads CASSDEESGGGGYQPQHF. The CDR3 coding sequence is TGTGCCAGCAGCGACGAAGAATCAGGAGGGGGCGGGTATCAGCCCCAGCATTTT.

This clonotype was seen ten or more times. V usage is TRBV7-8 and J usage is TRBJ2-7; 11 bases are shared with TRBD1. Germline-derived CDR1 and CDR2 are SGHVS and FQNEAQ. V lost 0 bases and J lost 5; bases outside the gene matches: 3. This CDR3 has 15 residues. CDR3 in amino acids: CASSLAGQGGDEQYF. The CDR3 DNA reads TGTGCCAGCAGCTTAGCGGGACAGGGGGGGGACGAGCAGTACTTC.

This clonotype was observed at least ten times. The rearrangement uses TRBV7-9 and TRBJ1-1; tentatively, D is TRBD1 (5 bases). Trimming stripped 1 base from V and 1 base from J, with 7 bases between. Germline CDR1 is SEHNR and CDR2 is FQNEAQ (reference sequence). The CDR3 length is 14 residues. The CDR3 coding sequence is TGTGCCAGCAGCTTAGAGGGGCAGAACACTGAAGCTTTCTTT. Translation: CASSLEGQNTEAFF.

There are many counts of this clonotype. The chain employs TRBV29-1 and TRBJ2-1; D is possibly TRBD1 or TRBD2 (5 bases each). Germline V gives CDR1 SQVTM, CDR2 ANQGSEA. The V end lost 7 bases, the J end lost 5 bases, and 18 bases lay between the germline ends. The CDR3 length is 14 residues. The CDR3 loop is CSGWGLTEDNEQFF. DNA for the CDR3: TGCAGCGGGTGGGGGTTGACAGAAGACAATGAGCAGTTCTTC.

The J gene is TRBJ2-5, the V gene TRBV7-2; 14 bases fit TRBD2. Trimming removed 4 bases from V and 6 bases from J; junction bases left unmatched: 7. CDR1 is SGHTA, CDR2 FQGNSA, per germline. The CDR3 spans 16 residues. CDR3 amino acids: CASSSPRLAGGQTQYF. For the CDR3, the DNA is TGTGCCAGCAGCTCCCCCAGACTAGCGGGGGGGCAGACCCAGTACTTC.

This chain connects TRBV20-1 to TRBJ1-5; TRBD1 aligns across 8 bases. Germline V CDR1 and CDR2: DFQATT, SNEGSKA (reference sequence). The CDR3 is made up of 14 amino acids. V lost 4 bases, J lost 3 bases, and 5 bases stayed unmatched. The CDR3 region is CSAIGQGYNQPQHF. The CDR3 DNA reads as TGCAGTGCTATCGGACAGGGATACAATCAGCCCCAGCATTTT.

The gene calls are TRBV5-1 and TRBJ2-2; a possible D gene is TRBD1 (6 bases). The CDR3 runs to 14 residues. V was cut by 6 bases and J by 2 bases, with 11 bases left in between. Germline-derived CDR1 and CDR2 are SGHRS and YFSETQ. The CDR3 reads CASTGQPNTGELFF. CDR3 nucleotides: TGCGCCAGCACAGGACAGCCTAACACCGGGGAGCTGTTTTTT. The whole variable domain, remainder taken from reference TRBV5-1 and TRBJ2-2, is KAGVTQTPRYLIKTRGQQVTLSCSPISGHRSVSWYQQTPGQGLQFLFEYFSETQRNKGNFPGRFSGRQFSNSRSEMNVSTLELGDSALYLCASTGQPNTGELFFGEGSRLTVL.

This clonotype showed up many times. This chain joins TRBV29-1 and TRBJ1-2; the D gene is possibly TRBD1 (5 bases). Germline V CDR1 and CDR2: SQVTM, ANQGSEA. V was shortened by 6 bases and J by 7 bases, with 15 bases between the two germline ends. The CDR3 extends over 12 amino acids. The CDR3 reads CSVDAGFRGYTF. DNA for the CDR3: TGCAGCGTGGACGCAGGGTTCCGTGGCTACACCTTC.

The CDR3: CASSHLPWDASYEQYF. The DNA for the CDR3 is TGTGCCAGCAGTCACCTTCCTTGGGATGCCTCCTACGAGCAGTACTTC. The chain recombines TRBV6-6 with TRBJ2-7; D remains unclear. This CDR3 spans 16 amino acids. Looked up from germline, CDR1 is MNHNY and CDR2 is SVGAGI (reference sequence). The V gene lost 5 bases and the J gene lost 0 bases, with 17 bases spanning the gap.

This clonotype has a count of ten or more. This chain connects TRBV7-9 to TRBJ2-7; TRBD1 is a possible D gene (6 bases). Germline V CDR1 and CDR2: SEHNR, FQNEAQ (reference sequence). The V end lost 4 bases, the J end lost 0 bases, and 10 bases lay between the germline ends. The CDR3 length is 14 residues. Here the CDR3 DNA reads TGTGCCAGCAGCTCGTTGGACAGCTCCTACGAGCAGTACTTC. Translation: CASSSLDSSYEQYF. The full variable domain, its missing parts supplied by reference TRBV7-9 and TRBJ2-7, is DTGVSQNPRHKITKRGQNVTFRCDPISEHNRLYWYRQTLGQGPEFLTYFQNEAQLEKSRLLSDRFSAERPKGSFSTLEIQRTEQGDSAMYLCASSSLDSSYEQYFGPGTRLTVT.

The table lists this clonotype with many counts. This chain uses TRBV7-8 with TRBJ2-1; maybe TRBD2 (6 bases). Trimming shortened V by 5 bases and J by 7 bases, and 15 bases separated the two germline ends. The length of the CDR3 is 14 residues. Germline CDR1 and CDR2: SGHVS and FQNEAQ. CDR3 DNA: TGTGCCAGCAGCCCCCGGACTAAACCGAATGAGCAGTTCTTC. It codes for CASSPRTKPNEQFF.

Concerning this clonotype itself: This may come from a read error, since a much larger clone is one base off. The chain joins TRBV7-2 to TRBJ1-6; D is undetermined. The length of the CDR3 is 16 residues. In germline, CDR1 is SGHTA, CDR2 FQGNSA. Here the CDR3 reads CVSSLAHSSYNSPLHF. As DNA, the CDR3 is TGTGTCAGCAGCTTAGCGCACAGCTCCTATAATTCACCCCTCCACTTT.

The J gene is TRBJ2-4, the V gene TRBV12-5; D is ambiguous. V gave up 6 bases and J gave up 7 bases, with 4 bases separating them. Germline V gives CDR1 LGHNT, CDR2 FRNRAP. This CDR3 is built from 10 residues. The DNA for the CDR3 is TGTGCTAGTGGCCATAACATTCAGTACTTC. Translated, it gives CASGHNIQYF.

This clonotype was detected ten times or more. V and J are TRBV7-2 and TRBJ2-7, with 8 bases aligning to TRBD2. Germline values: CDR1 SGHTA, CDR2 FQGNSA. The trim removed 0 bases at V and 1 base at J, leaving 5 bases unmatched. The CDR3 has 16 amino acids. This CDR3 is CASSLAASSGSYEQYF. The CDR3 coding sequence is TGTGCCAGCAGCTTAGCGGCGTCTAGCGGGTCCTACGAGCAGTACTTC.

The V and J genes are TRBV5-5 and TRBJ1-1; possible D gene TRBD1, 5 bases. The V gene's germline CDR1 is SGHKS and CDR2 YYEKEE (reference sequence). The CDR3 spans 18 residues. The V end was cut by 0 bases, the J end by 1 base, with 19 bases between. The CDR3 nucleotides read TGTGCCAGCAGCTTGGAATTTAGGGCAGGGCCTACGAACACTGAAGCTTTCTTT. Residues: CASSLEFRAGPTNTEAFF.